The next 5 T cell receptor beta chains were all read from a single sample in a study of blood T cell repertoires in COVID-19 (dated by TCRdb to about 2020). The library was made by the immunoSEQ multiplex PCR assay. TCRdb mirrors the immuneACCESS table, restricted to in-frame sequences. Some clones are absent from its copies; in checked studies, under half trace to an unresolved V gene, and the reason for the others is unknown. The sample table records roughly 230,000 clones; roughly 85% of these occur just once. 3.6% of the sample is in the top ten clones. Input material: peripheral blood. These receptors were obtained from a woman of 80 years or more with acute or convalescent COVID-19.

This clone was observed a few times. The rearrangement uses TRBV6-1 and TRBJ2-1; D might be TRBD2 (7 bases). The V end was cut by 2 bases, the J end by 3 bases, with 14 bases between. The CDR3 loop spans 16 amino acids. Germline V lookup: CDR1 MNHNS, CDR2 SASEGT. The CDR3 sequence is CASSESGGGGYNEQFF. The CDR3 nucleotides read TGTGCCAGCAGTGAATCTGGAGGGGGGGGCTACAATGAGCAGTTCTTC.

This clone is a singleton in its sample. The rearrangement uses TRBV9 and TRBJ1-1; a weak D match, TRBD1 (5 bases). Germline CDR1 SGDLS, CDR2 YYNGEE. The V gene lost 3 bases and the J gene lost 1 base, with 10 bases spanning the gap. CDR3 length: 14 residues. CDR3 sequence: CASSAHGQNTEAFF. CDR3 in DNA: TGTGCCAGCAGCGCGCACGGACAGAACACTGAAGCTTTCTTT.

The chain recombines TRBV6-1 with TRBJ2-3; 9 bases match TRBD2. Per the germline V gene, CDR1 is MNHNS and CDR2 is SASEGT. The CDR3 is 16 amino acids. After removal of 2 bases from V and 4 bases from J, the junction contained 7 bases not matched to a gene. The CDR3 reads CASSESGGGAADTQYF. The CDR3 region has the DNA TGTGCCAGCAGTGAAAGTGGCGGGGGGGCCGCAGATACGCAGTATTTT.

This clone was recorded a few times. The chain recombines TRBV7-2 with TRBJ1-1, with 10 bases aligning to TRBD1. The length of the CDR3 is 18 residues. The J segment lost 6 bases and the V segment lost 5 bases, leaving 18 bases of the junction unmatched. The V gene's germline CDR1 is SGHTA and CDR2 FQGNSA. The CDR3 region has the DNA TGTGCCAGCAGCCCGGACCGGGACAGGGGATTCTGGGGCGCTGAAGCTTTCTTT. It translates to CASSPDRDRGFWGAEAFF.

The CDR3 DNA reads TGCAGCGTTGGGGGACAGGCCGATAACTATGGCTACACCTTC. It codes for CSVGGQADNYGYTF. This chain uses TRBV29-1 with TRBJ1-2; the match to TRBD1 covers 8 bases. The J segment lost 1 base and the V segment lost 4 bases, leaving 5 bases of the junction unmatched. The CDR3 totals 14 residues. Per germline, CDR1 SQVTM and CDR2 ANQGSEA.